Sequencing of this T cell receptor beta chain was carried out in a study of blood T cell repertoires in COVID-19. The CDR3 runs to 16 residues. The germline V gene encodes CDR1 SNHLY and CDR2 FYNNEI. The V segment lost 5 bases and the J segment 4 bases; nucleotides outside the gene matches: 8. TCRdb's copy holds only in-frame clones and misses some; the assay was immunoSEQ multiplex PCR. The sample holds roughly 180,000 clones, roughly 81% seen once. The receptor comes from a woman aged 45-65 years with COVID-19, enrolled during active disease. Sequenced material: peripheral blood. The V call is TRBV2, the J call TRBJ1-1, with 12 bases aligning to TRBD1. The CDR3 reads CASSPGQGALVTEAFF. CDR3 DNA sequence: TGTGCCAGCAGTCCGGGACAGGGGGCTTTGGTCACTGAAGCTTTCTTT.